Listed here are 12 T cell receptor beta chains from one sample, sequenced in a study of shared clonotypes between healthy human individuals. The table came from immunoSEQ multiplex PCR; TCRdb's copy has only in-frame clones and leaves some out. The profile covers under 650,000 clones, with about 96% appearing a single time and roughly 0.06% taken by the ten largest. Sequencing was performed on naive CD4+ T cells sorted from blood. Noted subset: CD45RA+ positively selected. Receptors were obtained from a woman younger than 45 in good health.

The DNA of the CDR3 is TGCGCCAGCAGCTACGGGACAGCCACAGATACGCAGTATTTT. Residues: CASSYGTATDTQYF. V and J are TRBV5-1 and TRBJ2-3; 7 bases are shared with TRBD1. The CDR3 contains 14 residues. The V gene end was trimmed by 3 bases and the J gene end by 2 bases; junction bases not matched to a gene: 3. The germline V gene has CDR1 SGHRS and CDR2 YFSETQ.

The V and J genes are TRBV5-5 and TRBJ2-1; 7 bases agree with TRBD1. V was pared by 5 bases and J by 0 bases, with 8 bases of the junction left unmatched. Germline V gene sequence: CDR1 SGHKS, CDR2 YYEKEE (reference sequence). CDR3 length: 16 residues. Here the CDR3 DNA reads TGTGCCAGCAGATCGAGGACAGGCGACTCCTACAATGAGCAGTTCTTC. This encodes CASRSRTGDSYNEQFF.

The CDR3 DNA sequence: TGTGCCAGCAGCCAACCGGGACAGGGGGCAGGCGAGCAGTACTTC. Protein: CASSQPGQGAGEQYF. This chain connects TRBV11-2 to TRBJ2-5, with TRBD1 matching over 12 bases. The J call is doubtful: the DNA matches TRBJ2-7 better. The CDR3 runs 15 residues. CDR1 is SGHAT, CDR2 FQNNGV, per germline.

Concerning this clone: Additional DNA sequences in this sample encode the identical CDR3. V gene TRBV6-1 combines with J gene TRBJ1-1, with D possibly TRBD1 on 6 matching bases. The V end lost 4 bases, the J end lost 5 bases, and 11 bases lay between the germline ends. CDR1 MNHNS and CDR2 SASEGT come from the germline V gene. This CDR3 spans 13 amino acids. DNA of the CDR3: TGTGCCAGCAGTGCCAGGGGTGGAACTGAAGCTTTCTTT. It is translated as CASSARGGTEAFF.

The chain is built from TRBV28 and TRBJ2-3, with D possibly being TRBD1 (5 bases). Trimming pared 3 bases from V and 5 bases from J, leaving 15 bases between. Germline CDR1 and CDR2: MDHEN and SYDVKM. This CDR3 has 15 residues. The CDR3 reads CASSLAGQGGDTQYF. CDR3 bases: TGTGCCAGCAGTTTGGCTGGACAAGGCGGAGATACGCAGTATTTT.

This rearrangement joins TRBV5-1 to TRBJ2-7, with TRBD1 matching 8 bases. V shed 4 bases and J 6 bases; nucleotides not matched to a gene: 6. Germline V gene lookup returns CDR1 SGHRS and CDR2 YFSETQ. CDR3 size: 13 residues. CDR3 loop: CASSTGTGGEQYF. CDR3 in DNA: TGCGCCAGCAGCACGGGAACAGGGGGCGAGCAGTACTTC.

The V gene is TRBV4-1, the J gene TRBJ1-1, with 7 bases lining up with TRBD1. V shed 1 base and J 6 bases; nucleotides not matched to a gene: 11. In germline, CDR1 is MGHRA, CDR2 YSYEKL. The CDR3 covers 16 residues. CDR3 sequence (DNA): TGCGCCAGCAGCCAAGCCCTACCGACAGGGCGTGCTGAAGCTTTCTTT. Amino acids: CASSQALPTGRAEAFF.

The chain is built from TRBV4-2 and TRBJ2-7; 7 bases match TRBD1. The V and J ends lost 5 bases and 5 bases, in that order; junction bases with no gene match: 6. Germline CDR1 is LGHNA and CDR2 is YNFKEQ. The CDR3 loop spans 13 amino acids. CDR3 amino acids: CASSSSRGHEQYF. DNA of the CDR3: TGTGCCAGCAGCTCATCGAGGGGGCACGAGCAGTACTTC.

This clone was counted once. CDR3 bases: TGTGCCAGCAGTCGGACCAACCCGAACACCGGGGAGCTGTTTTTT. It specifies CASSRTNPNTGELFF. The V call is TRBV27, the J call TRBJ2-2; D remains unclear. Trimming pared 5 bases from V and 0 bases from J, leaving 10 bases between. This CDR3 has 15 amino acids. Germline assignment: CDR1 MNHEY and CDR2 SMNVEV (reference sequence).

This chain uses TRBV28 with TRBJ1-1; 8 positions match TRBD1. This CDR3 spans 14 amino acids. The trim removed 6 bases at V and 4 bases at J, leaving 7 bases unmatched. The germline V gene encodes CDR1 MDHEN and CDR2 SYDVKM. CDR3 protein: CASSYTRGLTEAFF. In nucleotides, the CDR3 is TGTGCCAGCAGCTATACCAGGGGGCTCACTGAAGCTTTCTTT.

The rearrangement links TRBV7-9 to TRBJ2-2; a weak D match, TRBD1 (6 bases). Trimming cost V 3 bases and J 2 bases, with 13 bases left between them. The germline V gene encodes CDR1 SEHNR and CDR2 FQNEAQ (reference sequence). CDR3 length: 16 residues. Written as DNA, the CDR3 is TGTGCCAGCAGCTTCGAGGGCAGGGGAAACACCGGGGAGCTGTTTTTT. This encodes CASSFEGRGNTGELFF.

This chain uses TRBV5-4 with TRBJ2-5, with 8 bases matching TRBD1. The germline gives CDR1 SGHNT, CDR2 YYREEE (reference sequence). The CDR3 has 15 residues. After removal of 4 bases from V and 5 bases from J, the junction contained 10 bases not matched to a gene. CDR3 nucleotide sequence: TGTGCCAGCAGCACGAAGACAGGGGAGGATGAGACCCAGTACTTC. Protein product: CASSTKTGEDETQYF. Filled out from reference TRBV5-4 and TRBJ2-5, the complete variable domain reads ETGVTQSPTHLIKTRGQQVTLRCSSQSGHNTVSWYQQALGQGPQFIFQYYREEENGRGNFPPRFSGLQFPNYSSELNVNALELDDSALYLCASSTKTGEDETQYFGPGTRLLVL.